A selection of T cell receptor beta chains follows, all from one sample in a study of blood T cell repertoires in COVID-19. The method was immunoSEQ multiplex PCR; TCRdb's version includes in-frame clones alone and lacks a portion of them. The repertoire holds around 72,000 clones, with nearly 85% as singletons. Sequencing was performed on peripheral blood. The origin of the receptors is a woman in her sixties with acute or convalescent COVID-19. The CDR3 runs from the conserved cysteine through the conserved F or W. A D gene is named only where the DNA matches it firmly. Clone size is shown for a subset of rows, as once, few, many or a class of expanded clone.

d_call,v_call,clone_size,j_call,cdr3_nt,cdr3_aa
-,TRBV9,once,TRBJ1-6,TGTGCCAGCAGCGTAAGACAGAATTCACCCCTCCACTTT,CASSVRQNSPLHF
-,TRBV2,few,TRBJ1-1,TGTGCCAGCAGTGAAGTCAGGGGCGAAGCTTTCTTT,CASSEVRGEAFF
-,TRBV19,-,TRBJ2-3,TGTGCCAGTAGTAGACTAGAGAGCACAGATACGCAGTATTTT,CASSRLESTDTQYF
TRBD2,TRBV20-1,-,TRBJ2-5,TGCAGTGCTAGTGGATTGGCGGGGGGGCCAGAGACCCAGTACTTC,CSASGLAGGPETQYF
TRBD1,TRBV7-2,-,TRBJ1-5,TGTGCCAGCAGCTTACCAGGGGGCCATCAGCCCCAGCATTTT,CASSLPGGHQPQHF
-,TRBV6-5,-,TRBJ1-1,TGTGCCAGCAGGCGCGCTCAGGGCAACACTGAAGCTTTCTTT,CASRRAQGNTEAFF
-,TRBV10-3,-,TRBJ1-6,TGTGCCATCAGGGGGGGTAGGGATTCACCCCTCCACTTT,CAIRGGRDSPLHF
TRBD1,TRBV5-5,-,TRBJ2-3,TGTGCCAGCAGCTTTACACCCGGACAGGCCCATGTGGGGTATTTT,CASSFTPGQAHVGYF
-,TRBV18,-,TRBJ2-5,TGTGCCAGCTCTCTACAGGGTTATCTTGGAGAGACCCAGTACTTC,CASSLQGYLGETQYF
-,TRBV2,-,TRBJ2-1,TGTGCCAGCAGTGTCCAACTCGGCTCCTACAATGAGCAGTTCTTC,CASSVQLGSYNEQFF
-,TRBV5-1,-,TRBJ1-2,TGCGCCAGCAGCTCAGGGGAGAACTATGGCTACACCTTC,CASSSGENYGYTF
-,TRBV28,-,TRBJ2-7,TGTGCCAGCAGTTTACTTAGCTACGAGCAGTACTTC,CASSLLSYEQYF
TRBD1,TRBV6-5,-,TRBJ1-6,TGTGCCAGCAGTTACGGGTGGAACAGGGGTTCACCCCTCCACTTT,CASSYGWNRGSPLHF
TRBD1,TRBV6-5,-,TRBJ2-1,TGTGCCAGCAGGGTAACGGGACAGGGTGCTAATGAGCAGTTCTTC,CASRVTGQGANEQFF
-,TRBV6-8,-,TRBJ1-3,TGTGCCAGCAGTTACGTGGGGGCCTCTGGAAACACCATATATTTT,CASSYVGASGNTIYF
TRBD1,TRBV16,-,TRBJ1-6,TGTGCCAGCAGCCGGGACAGGGTTAATTCACCCCTCCACTTT,CASSRDRVNSPLHF
-,TRBV6-5,-,TRBJ1-1,TGTGCCAGTCACCCGGGAGGGGGGGCGAGTGAAGCTTTCTTT,CASHPGGGASEAFF
-,TRBV7-9,-,TRBJ2-1,TGTGCCAGCAGCACCCCGTCGAGAGGCAATGAGCAGTTCTTC,CASSTPSRGNEQFF
TRBD1,TRBV4-2,-,TRBJ1-3,TGTGCCAGCAGCCAAGATGACAGGGGGCTCTCTGGAAACACCATATATTTT,CASSQDDRGLSGNTIYF
-,TRBV28,-,TRBJ1-5,TGTGCCAGCAGTTTTGGCGGAGAGGGCAATGGCAATCAGCCCCAGCATTTT,CASSFGGEGNGNQPQHF
-,TRBV28,-,TRBJ1-3,TGTGCCAGCAGTTTAATGGGGGGTGGAAACACCATATATTTT,CASSLMGGGNTIYF
TRBD2,TRBV28,-,TRBJ2-3,TGTGCCAGCAGGTTAAGGGGACTAGCGTGGAGCACAGATACGCAGTATTTT,CASRLRGLAWSTDTQYF
TRBD1,TRBV18,-,TRBJ2-7,TGTGCCAGCTCACGAGGGACAGACTACGAGCAGTACTTC,CASSRGTDYEQYF
-,TRBV19,-,TRBJ1-3,TGTGCCAGTAGTATTCGACAGATCTCTGGAAACACCATATATTTT,CASSIRQISGNTIYF
TRBD1,TRBV7-2,-,TRBJ1-1,TGTGCCAGCAGCTATTTACAGGGGGCCCCGAACACTGAAGCTTTCTTT,CASSYLQGAPNTEAFF
TRBD1,TRBV14,once,TRBJ1-2,TGTGCCAGCAGCCAGGGTATTGACAGGGTGAGAGGCTACACCTTC,CASSQGIDRVRGYTF
-,TRBV18,-,TRBJ1-5,TGTGCCAGCTCACCGGCCAGCGGGAATCAGCCCCAGCATTTT,CASSPASGNQPQHF
TRBD1,TRBV6-5,-,TRBJ1-4,TGTGCCAGCAGTTTCAGGGGGGCTAATGAAAAACTGTTTTTT,CASSFRGANEKLFF
-,TRBV9,-,TRBJ1-2,TGTGCCAGCAGCGTAGGACAGAACTATGGCTACACCTTC,CASSVGQNYGYTF
-,TRBV24-1,-,TRBJ2-1,TGTGCCACCCGGAGGACCTCCAACGACAATGAGCAGTTCTTC,CATRRTSNDNEQFF
TRBD2,TRBV19,-,TRBJ2-1,TGTGCCAGCCTCCTCGCCGGGGGGATGAGGAATGAGCAGTTCTTC,CASLLAGGMRNEQFF
-,TRBV5-1,few,TRBJ1-1,TGCGCCAGCAGGCTCCAAACGAGTACACTAACGGAAGCTTTCTTT,CASRLQTSTLTEAFF
TRBD2,TRBV27,-,TRBJ2-2,TGTGCCAGCAGCTGGGGGGGGGTGAACACCGGGGAGCTGTTTTTT,CASSWGGVNTGELFF
TRBD1,TRBV3-1/TRBV3-2,-,TRBJ2-7,TGTGCCAGCAGCCGAGTCGCCGGGACAGGAATAAACGAGCAGTACTTC,CASSRVAGTGINEQYF
TRBD1,TRBV10-3,-,TRBJ2-7,TGTGCCATCAGTGAGCCACTAGGCCAGGGGGTTGCCTACGAGCAGTACTTC,CAISEPLGQGVAYEQYF
-,TRBV7-9,-,TRBJ2-2,TGTGCCAGCAGCTCTTCGACCGGGGAGCTGTTTTTT,CASSSSTGELFF
-,TRBV24-1,few,TRBJ1-1,TGTGCCACCAGTGGGGGGGGGAACACTGAAGCTTTCTTT,CATSGGGNTEAFF
-,TRBV30,few,TRBJ1-6,TGTGCCTTATCACCCCTCCACTTT,CALSPLHF
TRBD1,TRBV18,-,TRBJ1-2,TGTGCCAGCTCACCAAGGGGACAGTGGACCTATGGCTACACCTTC,CASSPRGQWTYGYTF
TRBD1,TRBV5-1,-,TRBJ2-5,TGCGCCAGCAGCCGGCGATCCCGGGACAGGGCTGAGACCCAGTACTTC,CASSRRSRDRAETQYF
-,TRBV3-1/TRBV3-2,few,TRBJ2-1,TGTGCCAGCAGCCAGTATAGCGAGCAGTTCTTC,CASSQYSEQFF
-,TRBV6-1,-,TRBJ2-3,TGTGCCAGCAGTGAACGGGGACTTGATACGCAGTATTTT,CASSERGLDTQYF
TRBD1,TRBV18,-,TRBJ1-6,TGTGCCAGCTCACCAGCGGGACAGGGGGGTAATTCACCCCTCCACTTT,CASSPAGQGGNSPLHF
TRBD2,TRBV28,-,TRBJ2-7,TGTGCCAGCAGTCCCGGGGGGTCCTACGAGCAGTACTTC,CASSPGGSYEQYF
TRBD2,TRBV19,-,TRBJ2-1,TGTGCCAGTACCCTAGCGGGAGGGTGGGAGCAGTTCTTC,CASTLAGGWEQFF
-,TRBV3-1/TRBV3-2,-,TRBJ2-3,TGTGCCAGCAGCCAACTAGCCACAGATACGCAGTATTTT,CASSQLATDTQYF
-,TRBV5-5,-,TRBJ2-1,TGTGCCAGCAGCTTGGCCGTAGTGGCGGTTAACAATGAGCAGTTCTTC,CASSLAVVAVNNEQFF
-,TRBV5-1,-,TRBJ2-2,TGCGCCAGCAGCCGGGACAAAACGAACACCGGGGAGCTGTTTTTT,CASSRDKTNTGELFF
TRBD1,TRBV5-8,-,TRBJ2-1,TGTGCCAGCAGTGGCGGACAGGCAAGCTCCTACAATGAGCAGTTCTTC,CASSGGQASSYNEQFF
-,TRBV18,-,TRBJ2-1,TGTGCCAGCTCACCACCGGCGGCCTCCTCCTACAATGAGCAGTTCTTC,CASSPPAASSYNEQFF
-,TRBV5-6,-,TRBJ1-5,TGTGCCAGCAGCTTGGGGAACGGGCAGCCCCAGCATTTT,CASSLGNGQPQHF
TRBD1,TRBV28,once,TRBJ1-4,TGTGCCAGCAGTTTATCCGGGACAGGCGAAAAACTGTTTTTT,CASSLSGTGEKLFF
-,TRBV18,-,TRBJ2-2,TGTGCCAGCTCACCAGACAGGATTTGGGGTATCACCGGGGAGCTGTTTTTT,CASSPDRIWGITGELFF
-,TRBV15,-,TRBJ2-1,TGTGCCACCAAACTCGCCGGAGGGCCTAGCAATGAGCAGTTCTTC,CATKLAGGPSNEQFF
TRBD2,TRBV6-5,-,TRBJ2-3,TGTGCCAGCGATCTAGCGGGGTCGGGTCGGGATACGCAGTATTTT,CASDLAGSGRDTQYF
TRBD2,TRBV9,-,TRBJ2-1,TGTGCCAGCAGCCCAAGGACTAGCGGATTCAACAATGAGCAGTTCTTC,CASSPRTSGFNNEQFF
TRBD1,TRBV15,once,TRBJ2-2,TGTGCCACCAGCAGAGATTTTGCCGGGACAGGGGGCACCGGGGAGCTGTTTTTT,CATSRDFAGTGGTGELFF
-,TRBV24-1,-,TRBJ2-7,TGTGCCTCCGACAGCTCTCCCCGGTACTTC,CASDSSPRYF
-,TRBV5-1,few,TRBJ1-4,TGCGCCAGCAGCCCGGGGGGAGCAGATGAAAAACTGTTTTTT,CASSPGGADEKLFF